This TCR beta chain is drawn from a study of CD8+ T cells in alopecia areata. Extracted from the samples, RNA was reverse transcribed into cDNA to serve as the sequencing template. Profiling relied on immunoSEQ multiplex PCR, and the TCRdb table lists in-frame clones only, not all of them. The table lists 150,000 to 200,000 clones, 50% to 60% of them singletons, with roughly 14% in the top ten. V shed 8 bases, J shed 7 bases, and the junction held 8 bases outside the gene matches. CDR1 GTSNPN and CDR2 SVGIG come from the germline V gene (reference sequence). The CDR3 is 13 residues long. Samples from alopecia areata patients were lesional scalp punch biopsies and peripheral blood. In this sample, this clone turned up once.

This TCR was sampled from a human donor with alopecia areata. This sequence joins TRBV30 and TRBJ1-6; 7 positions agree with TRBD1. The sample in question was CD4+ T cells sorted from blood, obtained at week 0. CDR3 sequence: CAGTGTANSPLHF. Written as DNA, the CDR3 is TGTGCCGGGACCGGGACAGCAAATTCACCCCTCCACTTT.